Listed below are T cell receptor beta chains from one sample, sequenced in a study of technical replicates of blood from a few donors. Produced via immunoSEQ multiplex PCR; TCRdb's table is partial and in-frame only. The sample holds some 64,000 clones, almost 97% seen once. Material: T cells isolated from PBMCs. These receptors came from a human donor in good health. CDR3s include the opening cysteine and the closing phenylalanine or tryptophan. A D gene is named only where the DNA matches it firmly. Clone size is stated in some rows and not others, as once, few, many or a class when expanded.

DNA: TGTGCCAGCAGCTCCCGGGACTTAAACACCGGGGAGCTGTTTTTT
CDR3: CASSSRDLNTGELFF
size: -
V: TRBV7-8
J: TRBJ2-2
D: -

DNA: TGTGCCAGCAGTACGGGCGTTACAAGGGGCCCGTACAATGAGCAGTTCTTC
CDR3: CASSTGVTRGPYNEQFF
size: -
V: TRBV27
J: TRBJ2-1
D: -

DNA: TGTGCCAGCAGTTTTAGCGGGAGTTACGAGCAGTACTTC
CDR3: CASSFSGSYEQYF
size: -
V: TRBV27
J: TRBJ2-7
D: TRBD2

DNA: TGCGCCAGCAGTGACAGTACCTACGAGCAGTACTTC
CDR3: CASSDSTYEQYF
size: -
V: TRBV10-2
J: TRBJ2-7
D: -

DNA: TGTGCCAGCAGTTCCTCGGGCGCAGGACATTCTGGAAACACCATATATTTT
CDR3: CASSSSGAGHSGNTIYF
size: -
V: TRBV27
J: TRBJ1-3
D: -

DNA: TGCAGCGCTCGGGATCCGAGCTACGAGCAGTACTTC
CDR3: CSARDPSYEQYF
size: few
V: TRBV29-1
J: TRBJ2-7
D: -

DNA: TGTGCCAGCAGCTCGGCCGGGACAGGGGGCAGGCGCTACACCTTC
CDR3: CASSSAGTGGRRYTF
size: once
V: TRBV11-1
J: TRBJ1-2
D: TRBD1

DNA: TGTGCCAGCAGCGTATACAGCCCAGAAGAGACCCAGTACTTC
CDR3: CASSVYSPEETQYF
size: -
V: TRBV9
J: TRBJ2-5
D: -

DNA: TGTGCCAGCACTCGGACACCGGGGGTGGACACTGAAGCTTTCTTT
CDR3: CASTRTPGVDTEAFF
size: -
V: TRBV6-1
J: TRBJ1-1
D: -

DNA: TGCGCCAGCAGTGAGTCGGAAGGAGGCAACAATGAGCAGTTCTTC
CDR3: CASSESEGGNNEQFF
size: -
V: TRBV10-1
J: TRBJ2-1
D: -

DNA: TGCAGCGTTGAACACCGGACAGGTTTGGCTGGCTACACCTTC
CDR3: CSVEHRTGLAGYTF
size: once
V: TRBV29-1
J: TRBJ1-2
D: TRBD1

DNA: TGTGCCAGTAGCGTTAGGGGGACTAGCGGGAGTGCCGCCTACAATGAGCAGTTCTTC
CDR3: CASSVRGTSGSAAYNEQFF
size: -
V: TRBV19
J: TRBJ2-1
D: TRBD2

DNA: TGTGCCAGCAGCCAAGCTAGCGGGGGAGATACGCAGTATTTT
CDR3: CASSQASGGDTQYF
size: -
V: TRBV4-2
J: TRBJ2-3
D: TRBD2

DNA: TGTGCCAGCAGAACTGGACTAGCTAACGAGCAGTACTTC
CDR3: CASRTGLANEQYF
size: once
V: TRBV6-5
J: TRBJ2-7
D: TRBD2

DNA: TGTGCCAGCAGCCAAGCCCTAGCTCTTTCCTACGAGCAGTACTTC
CDR3: CASSQALALSYEQYF
size: -
V: TRBV4-2
J: TRBJ2-7
D: -

DNA: TGTGCCAGTAGTAGGTCGGCTGGGGCCAACGTCCTGACTTTC
CDR3: CASSRSAGANVLTF
size: -
V: TRBV19
J: TRBJ2-6
D: -

DNA: TGTGCCAGCAGCCCCCAGGTTGGTCAGAACACTGAAGCTTTCTTT
CDR3: CASSPQVGQNTEAFF
size: -
V: TRBV7-9
J: TRBJ1-1
D: -

DNA: TGTGCCAGCAATAGGGGCCTTAACACCGGGGAGCTGTTTTTT
CDR3: CASNRGLNTGELFF
size: -
V: TRBV6-5
J: TRBJ2-2
D: -

DNA: TGCGCCAGCAGCTTGCCCTCCGGGACAGGGAATGGCTACACCTTC
CDR3: CASSLPSGTGNGYTF
size: -
V: TRBV5-1
J: TRBJ1-2
D: TRBD1

DNA: TGCGCCAGCAGCCAAGGGACTAGCGGGAGTTCCTACAATGAGCAGTTCTTC
CDR3: CASSQGTSGSSYNEQFF
size: -
V: TRBV4-1
J: TRBJ2-1
D: TRBD2

DNA: TGTGCCGCGGGACTATCAACTTACAATGAGCAGTTCTTC
CDR3: CAAGLSTYNEQFF
size: -
V: TRBV28
J: TRBJ2-1
D: TRBD2

DNA: TGCAGCGTTGAGGGACAGGGAAGTGTCGGGGAGCTGTTTTTT
CDR3: CSVEGQGSVGELFF
size: -
V: TRBV29-1
J: TRBJ2-2
D: TRBD1

DNA: TGTGCCAGCAGGCCGGGACAGGGTTATATGTGGTTCCACTTT
CDR3: CASRPGQGYMWFHF
size: -
V: TRBV6-5
J: TRBJ1-6
D: TRBD1

DNA: TGCGCCAGCAATCCGGGGGGCGCGTCTCCCGGGGAGCTGTTTTTT
CDR3: CASNPGGASPGELFF
size: -
V: TRBV5-1
J: TRBJ2-2
D: -

DNA: TGTGCCATCAGTGAAAGGGGTACAGCCTACGAGCAGTACTTC
CDR3: CAISERGTAYEQYF
size: -
V: TRBV10-3
J: TRBJ2-7
D: -

DNA: TGTGCCAGCAGTCACCCCGGTCAGCCCCAGCATTTT
CDR3: CASSHPGQPQHF
size: -
V: TRBV7-9
J: TRBJ1-5
D: -

DNA: TGTGCCAGCAGTGTTAGGGGTCGCTACGAGCAGTACTTC
CDR3: CASSVRGRYEQYF
size: -
V: TRBV2
J: TRBJ2-7
D: -

DNA: TGTGCCAGCAGCTTATTTGCGGGAGGGCCTCTAGACAATGAGCAGTTCTTC
CDR3: CASSLFAGGPLDNEQFF
size: -
V: TRBV13
J: TRBJ2-1
D: TRBD2

DNA: TGTGCCAGCAGTTACTCGGGACAGAACACCGGGGAGCTGTTTTTT
CDR3: CASSYSGQNTGELFF
size: -
V: TRBV6-5
J: TRBJ2-2
D: -

DNA: TGTGCCAGCAGCGACCCGAGGGAAACAACCGGGGAGCTGTTTTTT
CDR3: CASSDPRETTGELFF
size: -
V: TRBV2
J: TRBJ2-2
D: -

DNA: TGTGCCAGCAGTTTATCGTACGACAGGGGGCTGAGAGATACGCAGTATTTT
CDR3: CASSLSYDRGLRDTQYF
size: -
V: TRBV27
J: TRBJ2-3
D: TRBD1

DNA: TGTGCCAGCGATTCGGGGACAAACTATGGCTACACCTTC
CDR3: CASDSGTNYGYTF
size: -
V: TRBV7-9
J: TRBJ1-2
D: -

DNA: TGTGCCAGCAGCCAAGTGACTAGCGGGCACTCCTACAATGAGCAGTTCTTC
CDR3: CASSQVTSGHSYNEQFF
size: -
V: TRBV14
J: TRBJ2-1
D: TRBD2

DNA: TGTGCCAGCAGCTCCGCTATGGTCGGGGAGCTGTTTTTT
CDR3: CASSSAMVGELFF
size: -
V: TRBV9
J: TRBJ2-2
D: -

DNA: TGCAGCGTTGAAGATCCCAGGGGGGTGGGGAGCACAGATACGCAGTATTTT
CDR3: CSVEDPRGVGSTDTQYF
size: -
V: TRBV29-1
J: TRBJ2-3
D: -

DNA: TGTGCCTGGAGTGTACCTACGAGGGCCACTGAAGCTTTCTTT
CDR3: CAWSVPTRATEAFF
size: -
V: TRBV30
J: TRBJ1-1
D: -

DNA: TGTGCCAGCTCACCAGGAAGGGAGAATGAGCAGTTCTTC
CDR3: CASSPGRENEQFF
size: -
V: TRBV18
J: TRBJ2-1
D: -

DNA: TGTGCCAGCAGTCCCGTGCTCCGGAGGGATCAGCCCCAGCATTTT
CDR3: CASSPVLRRDQPQHF
size: -
V: TRBV28
J: TRBJ1-5
D: -

DNA: TGTGCCACTTTTTCACGAGGGGAGGACACTGAAGCTTTCTTT
CDR3: CATFSRGEDTEAFF
size: -
V: TRBV18
J: TRBJ1-1
D: -

DNA: TGTGCCAGCAGCCTAGCGGGGGACAATGAGCAGTTCTTC
CDR3: CASSLAGDNEQFF
size: -
V: TRBV27
J: TRBJ2-1
D: TRBD2

DNA: TGTGCCAGCAGTTTACACTCTGGGGCCAACGTCCTGACTTTC
CDR3: CASSLHSGANVLTF
size: -
V: TRBV28
J: TRBJ2-6
D: -

DNA: TGCAGTGCTAGAGCCGGGACAGACGCTTTCTTT
CDR3: CSARAGTDAFF
size: -
V: TRBV20-1
J: TRBJ1-1
D: TRBD1

DNA: TGTGCCAGCAGTGTCGACAGGGGAGTCGAAAAACTGTTTTTT
CDR3: CASSVDRGVEKLFF
size: once
V: TRBV6-1
J: TRBJ1-4
D: TRBD1

DNA: TGCAGCGTTACCACCGACAGGGGAGTCGACGAGCAGTACTTC
CDR3: CSVTTDRGVDEQYF
size: -
V: TRBV29-1
J: TRBJ2-7
D: TRBD1

DNA: TGTGCCAGCAGTTTAAAATTGACAGGGGTTGAGACCCAGTACTTC
CDR3: CASSLKLTGVETQYF
size: -
V: TRBV27
J: TRBJ2-5
D: TRBD1

DNA: TGCGCCAGCAGCTTCGTAAGCGGGGGGGCCAACGAGCAGTACTTC
CDR3: CASSFVSGGANEQYF
size: -
V: TRBV5-1
J: TRBJ2-7
D: TRBD2

DNA: TGTGCCAGCCTCCGCGTAGCGGCAGACACCGGGGAGCTGTTTTTT
CDR3: CASLRVAADTGELFF
size: -
V: TRBV6-5
J: TRBJ2-2
D: -

DNA: TGTGCCAGCTCACCGGGACTCAACACAGATACGCAGTATTTT
CDR3: CASSPGLNTDTQYF
size: -
V: TRBV18
J: TRBJ2-3
D: -

DNA: TGTGCCAGCAGTCAGGCCTCTGGGGCCAACGTCCTGACTTTC
CDR3: CASSQASGANVLTF
size: -
V: TRBV28
J: TRBJ2-6
D: -

DNA: TGTGCCAGCAGCGTACGGAGCTCCTACAATGAGCAGTTCTTC
CDR3: CASSVRSSYNEQFF
size: -
V: TRBV9
J: TRBJ2-1
D: -

DNA: TGTGCCAGCAGTCCCGCCGGACAGGGTAGGGGCTACGAGCAGTACTTC
CDR3: CASSPAGQGRGYEQYF
size: -
V: TRBV28
J: TRBJ2-7
D: TRBD1

DNA: TGTGCCAGCAGTTACTCTGAAACATTGACAGGAAACACCATATATTTT
CDR3: CASSYSETLTGNTIYF
size: -
V: TRBV6-6
J: TRBJ1-3
D: -

DNA: TGTGCCTGGGACGCTAAGGGGTTCTCCTATAATTCACCCCTCCACTTT
CDR3: CAWDAKGFSYNSPLHF
size: -
V: TRBV30
J: TRBJ1-6
D: -

DNA: TGTGCCAGCAGCGAACCGGGACAGGACTACTACGAGCAGTACTTC
CDR3: CASSEPGQDYYEQYF
size: -
V: TRBV5-4
J: TRBJ2-7
D: TRBD1

DNA: TGTGCCAGCAGCTTGGGGTACAGGGTTGAAGAGACCCAGTACTTC
CDR3: CASSLGYRVEETQYF
size: -
V: TRBV7-6
J: TRBJ2-5
D: -

DNA: TGTGCCAGCAGCCCAGCAAGAAGGAGTTTCTTT
CDR3: CASSPARRSFF
size: -
V: TRBV7-9
J: TRBJ1-1
D: -

DNA: TGTGCCAGCAGCGCCAGCGGGACAGGGAGTACCGAGCAGTACTTC
CDR3: CASSASGTGSTEQYF
size: once
V: TRBV9
J: TRBJ2-7
D: TRBD1

DNA: TGCAGCGCCCTTGGGAGCTATGGCTACACCTTC
CDR3: CSALGSYGYTF
size: -
V: TRBV29-1
J: TRBJ1-2
D: -